This record looks at one T cell receptor (beta chain) sequence and its context. As yet, its antigen is unknown. Assay: immunoSEQ multiplex PCR; the TCRdb copy retains only in-frame clones and omits some. Here the sample spans about 1 million clones, 65% to 75% being singletons. This sample is drawn from a study of shared clonotypes between healthy human individuals. Findings and limits, study-wide: In several donors, around 5% of naive CD4 clonotypes appeared in common. Sampling used blood alone; tissue repertoires probably differ. It was the few donors that limited the genetic and exposure-history diversity represented.

The V end was cut by 5 bases, the J end by 5 bases, with 7 bases between. The CDR3 runs to 12 residues. In germline, CDR1 is KGHSH, CDR2 LQKENI. All of the donors resided in Nashville, Tennessee, and each was a Caucasian adult. The clonotype comes from a man aged 18 to 35 in good health. The sequenced sample consisted of memory CD4+ T cells sorted from blood. Regarding subset: CD45RA-negative fraction. This rearrangement joins TRBV18 to TRBJ1-5; TRBD1 is a possible D gene (6 bases). The CDR3 DNA follows: TGTGCCAGCTCAAGACAGGATCAGCCCCAGCATTTT. Its translation: CASSRQDQPQHF.